The rows below give T cell receptor beta chains drawn from one sample of a study of shared clonotypes between healthy human individuals. Profiling relied on immunoSEQ multiplex PCR, and the TCRdb table lists in-frame clones only, not all of them. This sample carries roughly 1,000,000 clones, around 78% of them seen once, and the ten largest clones take 0.5% to 0.6%. Sequencing was performed on memory CD4+ T cells from PBMCs. The receptors here all came from a man in his late teens or twenties in good health. Some clones in this sample may be carry-over from other donors' samples. Each CDR3 is given without its conserved first and last residue.

TRBJ2-7 TRBV5-6 ASSGGPGQNVQY
TRBJ1-5 TRBV27 ASSRGGQPQH
TRBJ1-1 TRBV5-1 ASSGYLTGEGNTEAF
TRBJ2-7 TRBV28 ASSTPGGSGRSEQY
TRBJ1-1 TRBV19 ASIRYGPNTEAF
TRBJ2-7 TRBV10-2 ASSERGGTIAYEQY
TRBJ1-2 TRBV14 ASSQGAGTYYGYT
TRBJ1-1 TRBV7-9 ASSCPQANTEAF
TRBJ2-7 TRBV27 ASSWDGNYEQY
TRBJ2-1 TRBV5-1 ASGPTTLNEQF
TRBJ1-5 TRBV10-3 AIGGGSNQPQH
TRBJ1-1 TRBV16 ASSQNRDTEAF
TRBJ1-5 TRBV28 ASSLVGIQNQPQH
TRBJ2-5 TRBV19 ASSFGVDGTQY
TRBJ2-3 TRBV5-1 ASSWTSGPDTQY
TRBJ2-4 TRBV7-2 ASSLMDTGLKY
TRBJ1-5 TRBV28 ASSFSTGGSGQPQH
TRBJ2-2 TRBV9 ASSVGLGQQNTGELF